What follows are 15 T cell receptor beta chains derived from one specimen sequenced in a study of shared clonotypes between healthy human individuals. Produced via immunoSEQ multiplex PCR; TCRdb's table is partial and in-frame only. The data hold about 700,000 clones, with roughly nine tenths observed a single time. Naive CD8 isolation took CD45RO-negative cells positively selected for CCR7 and excluded terminally differentiated effector memory CD45RA+ cells. The sample comprised naive CD8+ T cells sorted from blood. Every receptor here comes from a man younger than 45 in good health.

The chain links TRBV5-1 to TRBJ1-4, with 8 bases that match TRBD1. J gave up 0 bases and V 3 bases, and 4 bases lay outside the gene matches. The germline CDR1 and CDR2 sequences are SGHRS and YFSETQ. The CDR3 is 16 residues long. The CDR3 region is CASSSGQGPTNEKLFF. DNA for the CDR3: TGCGCCAGCAGCTCAGGACAGGGACCAACTAATGAAAAACTGTTTTTT.

Comment on this clone: Within the sample, other DNA sequences also encode this same CDR3. This chain uses TRBV6-5 with TRBJ2-1; TRBD1 matches at 11 bases. Looked up from germline, CDR1 is MNHEY and CDR2 is SVGAGI. This CDR3 comprises 15 residues. V gave up 0 bases and J gave up 7 bases; unmatched junction bases: 2. CDR3 region: CASSYSGTGGNEQFF. The DNA of the CDR3 is TGTGCCAGCAGTTACTCCGGGACAGGGGGAAATGAGCAGTTCTTC.

The chain is built from TRBV27 and TRBJ2-7; tentatively, D is TRBD1 (5 bases). V shed 4 bases and J shed 3 bases, with 10 bases lying between them. The CDR3 is 13 amino acids. Germline assignment: CDR1 MNHEY and CDR2 SMNVEV (reference sequence). The CDR3 sequence is CASSYPDSYEQYF. The DNA of the CDR3 is TGTGCCAGCAGTTACCCCGACAGCTACGAGCAGTACTTC.

V is TRBV7-9 and J is TRBJ2-7; D is perhaps TRBD1 (8 bases). From germline, CDR1 is SEHNR and CDR2 FQNEAQ (reference sequence). With 0 bases removed from V and 4 bases from J, the gap between germline ends came to 13 bases. The CDR3 sequence is 15 residues long. As DNA, the CDR3 is TGTGCCAGCAGCTTAGCGACAGGGGAGGGTTACGAGCAGTACTTC. It specifies CASSLATGEGYEQYF.

J is TRBJ1-5 and V is TRBV28, with no clear D. The germline V gene encodes CDR1 MDHEN and CDR2 SYDVKM. The V and J ends lost 6 bases and 6 bases respectively, with 18 bases between them. This CDR3 comprises 15 residues. CDR3 sequence: CASSLGQIPSQPQHF. CDR3 bases: TGTGCCAGCAGCCTAGGGCAGATTCCTAGTCAGCCCCAGCATTTT.

The J gene is TRBJ2-3, the V gene TRBV15; D might be TRBD2 (5 bases). The germline CDR1 and CDR2 sequences are LNHNV and YYDKDF (reference sequence). The CDR3 length is 14 residues. Trimming removed 8 bases at V and 1 base at J, with 13 bases between. DNA of the CDR3: TGTGCCACCGCAGAGGGAGATGGCACAGATACGCAGTATTTT. Translated: CATAEGDGTDTQYF.

V usage is TRBV28 and J usage is TRBJ2-7; no clear D. The CDR3 runs 14 residues. V gave up 2 bases and J gave up 0 bases, with 8 bases separating them. Germline assignment: CDR1 MDHEN and CDR2 SYDVKM. CDR3 region: CASSLRVISYEQYF. In nucleotides, the CDR3 is TGTGCCAGCAGTTTACGGGTCATCTCCTACGAGCAGTACTTC.

This chain links TRBV7-8 with TRBJ1-5, with D unclear. Between the trimmed V and J ends, which lost 0 bases and 0 bases, there was a span of 9 bases. Germline CDR1 SGHVS, CDR2 FQNEAQ. The CDR3 spans 16 residues. CDR3 nucleotides: TGTGCCAGCAGCTTAGCGCGGGGTGTTAGCAATCAGCCCCAGCATTTT. It translates to CASSLARGVSNQPQHF.

The rearrangement links TRBV10-2 to TRBJ1-5; D gene uncertain. The CDR3 covers 13 residues. V lost 3 bases, J lost 4 bases, and 7 bases lay in between. CDR1 is WSHSY and CDR2 is SAAADI in the germline V gene. CDR3 loop: CASSDGRNQPQHF. In nucleotides, the CDR3 is TGCGCCAGCAGTGATGGTCGGAATCAGCCCCAGCATTTT.

Turning to this clone: The same CDR3 is also encoded by other DNA sequences in this sample. This chain links TRBV6-1 with TRBJ2-2, with 7 bases that match TRBD2. CDR1 is MNHNS, CDR2 SASEGT, per germline. Trimming cost V 2 bases and J 3 bases; bases outside gene matches: 0. This CDR3 comprises 14 residues. CDR3 nucleotides: TGTGCCAGCAGTGAACTAGCGGACACCGGGGAGCTGTTTTTT. It specifies CASSELADTGELFF.

V usage is TRBV28 and J usage is TRBJ1-1; maybe TRBD1 (5 bases). In germline, CDR1 is MDHEN, CDR2 SYDVKM. This CDR3 is 13 amino acids long. Between the trimmed V and J ends, which lost 3 bases and 7 bases, there was a span of 12 bases. This CDR3 is CASSFQGPIEAFF. As DNA, the CDR3 is TGTGCCAGCAGTTTTCAGGGTCCGATTGAAGCTTTCTTT.

The chain is built from TRBV5-4 and TRBJ2-5; 8 bases fit TRBD2. Per germline, CDR1 SGHNT and CDR2 YYREEE (reference sequence). CDR3 length equals 14 residues. V was pared by 2 bases and J by 2 bases, with 2 bases of the junction left unmatched. CDR3 region: CASSFRGGQETQYF. The CDR3, as DNA: TGTGCCAGCAGCTTTCGGGGGGGACAAGAGACCCAGTACTTC.

Note on this clone: The same CDR3 arises from other DNA sequences in this sample as well. This chain links TRBV7-9 with TRBJ2-2; TRBD2 aligns across 9 bases. This CDR3 has 15 amino acids. V shed 6 bases, J shed 3 bases, and the junction held 5 bases outside the gene matches. Germline V lookup: CDR1 SEHNR, CDR2 FQNEAQ (reference sequence). CDR3 in DNA: TGTGCCAGCAGTTTTAGCGGGAGTCACACCGGGGAGCTGTTTTTT. It translates to CASSFSGSHTGELFF.

This chain connects TRBV7-9 to TRBJ2-7; possibly TRBD2 for D (5 bases). CDR1 SEHNR and CDR2 FQNEAQ come from the germline V gene (reference sequence). The length of the CDR3 is 13 residues. Trimming took 7 bases from V and 4 from J, leaving 14 bases between them. This CDR3 reads CASTVATKYEQYF. Written as DNA, the CDR3 is TGTGCCAGCACAGTAGCGACAAAATACGAGCAGTACTTC.

The chain has TRBV13 and TRBJ1-1, with D maybe TRBD1 (6 bases). CDR1 and CDR2 (germline): PRHDT, FYEKMQ (reference sequence). The V gene lost 1 base and the J gene lost 3 bases, with 9 bases spanning the gap. This CDR3 comprises 14 residues. The CDR3: CASSLAGHYTEAFF. The CDR3 DNA is TGTGCCAGCAGCTTAGCGGGACATTACACTGAAGCTTTCTTT.